The subject of this entry is one T cell receptor beta chain. Antigen unknown. TCRbeta library preparation incorporated unique molecular identifiers. TCRdb fed the PCR reads into MiXCR, producing one record per CDR3 protein. The repertoire consists of about a million distinct CDR3 sequences, with roughly 29% occurring once and the leading ten covering about 28%. Between the trimmed V and J ends, which lost 2 bases and 2 bases, there was a span of 10 bases. The CDR3 extends over 15 amino acids. This sample was taken from a study of T-cell reconstitution after alpha-beta-depleted transplantation in children. Study-wide findings and caveats: Approximately two months post-transplant, alpha-beta T cells reportedly originated from several hundred expanded graft clones.

This chain joins TRBV12-3 or TRBV12-4 and TRBJ2-1; D is ambiguous. Sequencing was performed on PBMCs, mostly from graft donor cells, taken 360 days after TCRalphabeta/CD19-depleted stem cell transplant. The TCR sequence derives from a boy younger than two who had a stem cell transplant for SCID, so the T cells may come from the graft donor. CDR3 region: CASSLSSLTYNEQFF. CDR3 in DNA: TGTGCCAGCAGTTTAAGCTCCCTCACCTACAATGAGCAGTTCTTC.